This T cell receptor beta chain was captured in a study of blood T cell repertoires in COVID-19. In the study overall: The origin of the acute and convalescent COVID-19 samples was the United States, Italy and Spain. PBMCs, B-cell-depleted T cells, or T cells provided the cDNA or gDNA that made up the material.

The germline V gene encodes CDR1 SNHLY and CDR2 FYNNEI. The CDR3 totals 13 residues. V shed 9 bases and J 1 base; nucleotides not matched to a gene: 3. Authors' data handling: Estimates of nucleated cell counts were drawn from the amplification of reference gene primers. Libraries were prepared by immunoSEQ multiplex PCR; TCRdb keeps only in-frame clonotypes and omits some of them. V, J and clone size derive from that table, while D and trimming were established from the DNA sequence. The table has 30,000 to 40,000 clones, 85% to 90% seen once; the top ten hold 44%. The clonotype was recovered from a man aged 55 to 69 with active or convalescent COVID-19. Sequenced material: peripheral blood. This chain joins TRBV2 and TRBJ2-3; TRBD2 matches 8 bases. In DNA, the CDR3 is TGTGCCAGGAAGACTAGCGGCACAGATACGCAGTATTTT. This gives the protein CARKTSGTDTQYF.